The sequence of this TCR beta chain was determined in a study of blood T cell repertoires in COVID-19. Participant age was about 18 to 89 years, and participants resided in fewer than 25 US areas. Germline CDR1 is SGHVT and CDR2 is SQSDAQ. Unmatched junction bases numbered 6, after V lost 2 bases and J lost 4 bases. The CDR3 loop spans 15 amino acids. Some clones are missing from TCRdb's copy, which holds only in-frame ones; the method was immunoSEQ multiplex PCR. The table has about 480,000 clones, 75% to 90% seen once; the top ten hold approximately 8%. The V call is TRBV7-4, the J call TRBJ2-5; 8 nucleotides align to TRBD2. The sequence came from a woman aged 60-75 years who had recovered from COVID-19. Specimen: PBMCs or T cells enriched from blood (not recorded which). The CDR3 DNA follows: TGTGCCAGCAGCTTATGCGGGGGGCAGGTAGAGACCCAGTACTTC. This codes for CASSLCGGQVETQYF.